This entry lists 17 T cell receptor beta chains sequenced from one sample in a study of blood T cell repertoires in COVID-19. TCRdb's copy holds only in-frame clones and misses some; the assay was immunoSEQ multiplex PCR. The sample includes about 120,000 clones, roughly 88% of them seen just once. The specimen sequenced was peripheral blood. These TCRs come from a woman between 70 and 85 years old with acute or convalescent COVID-19.

The rearrangement uses TRBV19 and TRBJ1-5, with a tentative D call TRBD1 (6 bases). CDR3 length equals 13 residues. Germline CDR1 reads LNHDA; CDR2 reads SQIVND (reference sequence). With 4 bases removed from V and 7 bases from J, the gap between germline ends came to 11 bases. CDR3 DNA: TGTGCCAGTAGTACAGGGGTAGGACAGCCCCAGCATTTT. Protein: CASSTGVGQPQHF.

This clone was detected a few times. The chain carries TRBV5-4 and TRBJ2-1; D is ambiguous. Looked up from germline, CDR1 is SGHNT and CDR2 is YYREEE (reference sequence). This CDR3 has 14 amino acids. V was clipped by 0 bases and J by 4 bases, with 8 bases between them. The CDR3 DNA sequence: TGTGCCAGCAGCTTGGGGGCCCTATACAATGAGCAGTTCTTC. Translation gives CASSLGALYNEQFF.

The gene calls are TRBV5-1 and TRBJ2-1, with 8 bases matching TRBD1. The ends lost 5 bases at V and 8 bases at J; junction bases unmatched: 15. The germline gives CDR1 SGHRS, CDR2 YFSETQ. This CDR3 comprises 16 residues. The CDR3 sequence: CASRPMTGVNFDEQFF. The CDR3 nucleotides are TGCGCCAGCAGGCCAATGACAGGGGTTAACTTCGATGAGCAGTTCTTC. Full variable domain (outside the CDR3, taken from reference TRBV5-1 and TRBJ2-1): KAGVTQTPRYLIKTRGQQVTLSCSPISGHRSVSWYQQTPGQGLQFLFEYFSETQRNKGNFPGRFSGRQFSNSRSEMNVSTLELGDSALYLCASRPMTGVNFDEQFFGPGTRLTVL.

The rearrangement uses TRBV5-1 and TRBJ1-1; 7 bases match TRBD1. Losses at the gene ends were 7 bases for V and 2 bases for J; bases not matched to a gene: 2. The CDR3 consists of 12 residues. Germline V gene data show CDR1 as SGHRS and CDR2 as YFSETQ. The CDR3 loop reads CASRDSNTEAFF. The DNA of the CDR3 is TGCGCCAGCCGGGACAGCAACACTGAAGCTTTCTTT.

The table lists this clone with a few counts. The chain links TRBV5-6 to TRBJ1-2; no clear D. Germline values: CDR1 SGHDT, CDR2 YYEEEE. This CDR3 comprises 14 residues. V was clipped by 4 bases and J by 1 base, with 11 bases between them. CDR3 nucleotides: TGTGCCAGCAGCCCTCCCAGGAATAACTATGGCTACACCTTC. Translation gives CASSPPRNNYGYTF. The full variable domain, rest sourced from reference TRBV5-6 and TRBJ1-2, is DAGVTQSPTHLIKTRGQQVTLRCSPKSGHDTVSWYQQALGQGPQFIFQYYEEEERQRGNFPDRFSGHQFPNYSSELNVNALLLGDSALYLCASSPPRNNYGYTFGSGTRLTVV.

This chain uses TRBV28 with TRBJ1-4; TRBD1 aligns across 7 bases. Germline V lookup: CDR1 MDHEN, CDR2 SYDVKM. CDR3 size: 14 residues. V was pared by 6 bases and J by 6 bases, with 7 bases of the junction left unmatched. In DNA, the CDR3 is TGTGCCAGCAGGTGGGGACAGCGGTATGAAAAACTGTTTTTT. This gives the protein CASRWGQRYEKLFF.

This clone was observed a single time. The V gene is TRBV6-5, the J gene TRBJ2-7; possibly TRBD1 for D (5 bases). Germline CDR1 reads MNHEY; CDR2 reads SVGAGI. V was clipped by 8 bases and J by 0 bases, with 11 bases between them. The CDR3 totals 13 residues. The CDR3 protein is CASLGPSSYEQYF. CDR3 DNA: TGTGCCAGCCTGGGGCCGAGCTCCTACGAGCAGTACTTC.

CDR3 sequence reads: CASRIQGAEGYTF. CDR3 nucleotide sequence: TGTGCCAGCAGGATACAGGGGGCGGAAGGCTACACCTTC. This rearrangement joins TRBV6-5 to TRBJ1-2; 9 bases align to TRBD1. CDR1 is MNHEY, CDR2 SVGAGI, per germline. V gave up 6 bases and J gave up 8 bases; unmatched junction bases: 7. The CDR3 consists of 13 residues.

This clone has just one count. The rearrangement uses TRBV6-4 and TRBJ1-6, with 8 bases lining up with TRBD1. The CDR3 sequence is 14 residues long. From germline, CDR1 is MRHNA and CDR2 SNTAGT. Trimming took 6 bases from V and 7 from J; bases not matched to a gene: 5. The CDR3 nucleotides are TGTGCCAGCAGCTCCACAGGGGGGAATTCACCCCTCCACTTT. Translating gives CASSSTGGNSPLHF.

The chain combines TRBV2 with TRBJ2-7; D call uncertain. The CDR3 spans 12 residues. Germline CDR1 reads SNHLY; CDR2 reads FYNNEI. Deletions cut 3 bases from V and 2 bases from J, with 5 bases between. The CDR3 loop is CASSDLPYEQYF. Written as DNA, the CDR3 is TGTGCCAGCAGTGACCTTCCCTACGAGCAGTACTTC. Complete variable domain (other parts from reference TRBV2 and TRBJ2-7): EPEVTQTPSHQVTQMGQEVILRCVPISNHLYFYWYRQILGQKVEFLVSFYNNEISEKSEIFDDQFSVERPDGSNFTLKIRSTKLEDSAMYFCASSDLPYEQYFGPGTRLTVT.

This clone was detected only once. This chain connects TRBV5-1 to TRBJ2-2; D call uncertain. V lost 0 bases to trimming and J lost 7 bases, with 13 bases between them. The CDR3 has 15 residues. Looked up from germline, CDR1 is SGHRS and CDR2 is YFSETQ. For the CDR3, the DNA is TGCGCCAGCAGCTTGGATATGGCCTCGGGCGGGGAGCTGTTTTTT. This codes for CASSLDMASGGELFF.

This clone appeared once. The chain combines TRBV7-3 with TRBJ1-6, with 7 positions matching TRBD1. Per germline, CDR1 SGHTA and CDR2 FQGTGA. The CDR3 spans 16 residues. V dropped 0 bases and J dropped 6; count of bases not matched to a gene: 5. The CDR3 reads CASSLTAGTVNSPLHF. The CDR3 DNA reads TGTGCCAGCAGCTTAACGGCCGGGACAGTTAATTCACCCCTCCACTTT.

The genes are TRBV4-1 and TRBJ2-7; 10 bases map to TRBD1. J was trimmed by 5 bases and V by 3 bases; bases with no gene match: 7. The CDR3 runs to 15 residues. Germline V gives CDR1 MGHRA, CDR2 YSYEKL. CDR3 in DNA: TGCGCCAGCAGCCAGGAACGGGACAGGGGCAACGAGCAGTACTTC. This translates into CASSQERDRGNEQYF.

J is TRBJ1-5 and V is TRBV7-8, with TRBD1 as a possible D gene (6 bases). This CDR3 has 13 residues. Between the trimmed V and J ends, which lost 8 bases and 0 bases, there was a span of 8 bases. CDR1 SGHVS and CDR2 FQNEAQ come from the germline V gene. The CDR3 nucleotides read TGTGCCAGCGCCAGGGGTAGCAATCAGCCCCAGCATTTT. It encodes CASARGSNQPQHF.

This chain connects TRBV12-3 or TRBV12-4 to TRBJ2-3; D possibly corresponds to TRBD1 (5 bases). There are 13 residues in the CDR3. V shed 6 bases and J shed 4 bases, with 11 bases lying between them. In nucleotides, the CDR3 is TGTGCCAGCAGACAGGTTGTGCCAGATACGCAGTATTTT. Its protein product is CASRQVVPDTQYF.

The CDR3 DNA sequence: TGTGCCAGCAGCTTATCAGGGGGCGCATTCAATGAAAAACTGTTTTTT. Translated: CASSLSGGAFNEKLFF. The chain is built from TRBV7-9 and TRBJ1-4, with 8 bases matching TRBD1. This CDR3 is built from 16 residues. The V gene end was trimmed by 2 bases and the J gene end by 5 bases; junction bases not matched to a gene: 7. Germline V gene lookup returns CDR1 SEHNR and CDR2 FQNEAQ (reference sequence).

V is TRBV13 and J is TRBJ1-1; no firm D call. V was clipped by 2 bases and J by 6 bases, with 10 bases between them. Germline V gene lookup returns CDR1 PRHDT and CDR2 FYEKMQ (reference sequence). The CDR3 runs to 13 residues. CDR3: CASSLMGRAEAFF. Here the CDR3 DNA reads TGTGCCAGCAGCTTAATGGGGAGGGCTGAAGCTTTCTTT.